The 14 T cell receptor beta chains below come from one sample, sequenced in a study of graft-versus-host responses after intestinal transplantation. Sequenced by immunoSEQ multiplex PCR; TCRdb stores in-frame clones only, minus some. The table records about 88,000 clones, around 90% of them present only once. The antigens of these receptors remain unknown. The input for sequencing was unstimulated CD4+ T cells sorted from spleen or lymph node cells, taken before transplant. The source of these receptors is a human donor who was the organ donor for an intestinal transplant.

V is TRBV27 and J is TRBJ2-1; TRBD2 agrees at 9 bases. With 5 bases clipped from V and 0 bases from J, the junction kept 2 bases outside the gene matches. CDR1 is MNHEY and CDR2 is SMNVEV in the germline V gene (reference sequence). The CDR3 is 15 amino acids. CDR3 DNA sequence: TGTGCCAGCAGTCAACTAGCGGGCTCCTACAATGAGCAGTTCTTC. This sequence encodes CASSQLAGSYNEQFF.

V gene TRBV6-5 combines with J gene TRBJ1-4; 7 bases map to TRBD1. The CDR3 totals 13 residues. Trimming cost V 7 bases and J 3 bases; bases outside gene matches: 2. CDR1 and CDR2 (germline): MNHEY, SVGAGI. The CDR3 reads CASTGTANEKLFF. The CDR3 bases are TGTGCCAGCACAGGGACAGCTAATGAAAAACTGTTTTTT.

In this sample, this clone turned up once. This chain joins TRBV5-4 and TRBJ2-2; 7 nucleotides line up with TRBD2. With V trimmed by 7 bases and J by 2 bases, 23 bases remained unmatched. The CDR3 consists of 20 residues. CDR1 and CDR2 (germline): SGHNT, YYREEE (reference sequence). CDR3 loop: CASGFAYLWGGAGNTGELFF. In DNA form, the CDR3 reads TGTGCCAGCGGATTCGCCTACTTATGGGGGGGAGCGGGTAACACCGGGGAGCTGTTTTTT. Combining the CDR3 with reference TRBV5-4 and TRBJ2-2 gives the whole variable domain ETGVTQSPTHLIKTRGQQVTLRCSSQSGHNTVSWYQQALGQGPQFIFQYYREEENGRGNFPPRFSGLQFPNYSSELNVNALELDDSALYLCASGFAYLWGGAGNTGELFFGEGSRLTVL.

The gene calls are TRBV6-1 and TRBJ2-3; 12 bases match TRBD2. Losses at the gene ends were 3 bases for V and 4 bases for J; bases not matched to a gene: 2. The CDR3 spans 15 residues. Germline V gene data show CDR1 as MNHNS and CDR2 as SASEGT. The CDR3 DNA reads as TGTGCCAGCAGTGACTCTAGCGGGGGGGCAGATACGCAGTATTTT. It specifies CASSDSSGGADTQYF.

The genes are TRBV6-1 and TRBJ2-5; D is unclear. V was trimmed by 2 bases and J by 7 bases, leaving 20 bases between them. The CDR3 has 16 amino acids. Germline assignment: CDR1 MNHNS and CDR2 SASEGT. The CDR3 spells CASSEPQRVLPVTQYF. The CDR3 DNA reads TGTGCCAGCAGTGAACCCCAGCGCGTTTTACCAGTGACCCAGTACTTC.

This CDR3 is CASSYGLAIRGEQYF. In DNA, the CDR3 is TGTGCCAGCAGTTACGGGCTAGCGATAAGGGGCGAGCAGTACTTC. The gene calls are TRBV6-6 and TRBJ2-7, with D perhaps TRBD2 (6 bases). The germline V gene encodes CDR1 MNHNY and CDR2 SVGAGI (reference sequence). Between the trimmed V and J ends, which lost 2 bases and 6 bases, there was a span of 17 bases. This CDR3 is 15 amino acids long.

The J gene is TRBJ1-4, the V gene TRBV5-4; 8 positions agree with TRBD1. J lost 6 bases, V lost 2 bases, and 6 bases had no gene match. The V gene's germline CDR1 is SGHNT and CDR2 YYREEE (reference sequence). This CDR3 has 15 amino acids. CDR3 protein: CASSFAGTGYEKLFF. The CDR3 region has the DNA TGTGCCAGCAGCTTCGCAGGGACAGGCTATGAAAAACTGTTTTTT.

This chain's CDR3 is CASSLEGTVGTEAFF. The CDR3 DNA is TGTGCCAGCAGCTTAGAGGGTACAGTGGGCACTGAAGCTTTCTTT. The genes are TRBV11-2 and TRBJ1-1; unclear D gene. CDR1 and CDR2 (germline): SGHAT, FQNNGV. CDR3 size: 15 residues. The ends were cut back, 0 bases at V and 4 bases at J, with 12 bases in the middle. The variable domain in full, completed from reference TRBV11-2 and TRBJ1-1, reads EAGVAQSPRYKIIEKRQSVAFWCNPISGHATLYWYQQILGQGPKLLIQFQNNGVVDDSQLPKDRFSAERLKGVDSTLKIQPAKLEDSAVYLCASSLEGTVGTEAFFGQGTRLTVV.

This chain uses TRBV6-5 with TRBJ1-1; no clear D. CDR1 MNHEY and CDR2 SVGAGI come from the germline V gene. Deletions cut 6 bases from V and 1 base from J, with 9 bases between. The CDR3 runs to 13 residues. The CDR3 spells CASSLLRNTEAFF. In nucleotides, the CDR3 is TGTGCCAGCAGCCTCCTCAGGAACACTGAAGCTTTCTTT.

The rearrangement uses TRBV28 and TRBJ2-5, with D perhaps matching TRBD1 (5 bases). CDR3 length equals 15 residues. V lost 5 bases to trimming and J lost 4 bases, with 17 bases between them. Germline V CDR1 and CDR2: MDHEN, SYDVKM. DNA of the CDR3: TGTGCCAGCAGTGCCCCGACAGTGATCCGAGAGACCCAGTACTTC. It codes for CASSAPTVIRETQYF.

J is TRBJ1-1 and V is TRBV30, with D tentatively TRBD1 (5 bases). Trimming took 2 bases from V and 5 from J, leaving 9 bases between them. This CDR3 has 12 residues. Looked up from germline, CDR1 is GTSNPN and CDR2 is SVGIG (reference sequence). CDR3 sequence reads: CAWSRRGTEAFF. CDR3 DNA sequence: TGTGCCTGGAGTCGCCGGGGGACTGAAGCTTTCTTT.

This clone has just one count. The chain joins TRBV27 to TRBJ1-5; 7 nucleotides match TRBD1. V lost 5 bases to trimming and J lost 6 bases; unmatched junction nucleotides: 4. This CDR3 comprises 13 residues. Germline lookup yields CDR1 MNHEY and CDR2 SMNVEV (reference sequence). The CDR3 nucleotides are TGTGCCAGCAGTGCGTACAGGGGTCAGCCCCAGCATTTT. Its protein is CASSAYRGQPQHF.

This chain joins TRBV18 and TRBJ2-1; 11 nucleotides match TRBD2. V lost 4 bases, J lost 3 bases, and 8 bases stayed unmatched. The CDR3 sequence is 17 residues long. Germline-derived CDR1 and CDR2 are KGHSH and LQKENI. CDR3 in amino acids: CASSLPPTSGIYNEQFF. The CDR3 DNA is TGTGCCAGCTCACTCCCTCCGACTAGCGGGATCTACAATGAGCAGTTCTTC.

The chain carries TRBV7-3 and TRBJ2-1; D possibly corresponds to TRBD2 (5 bases). The ends were cut back, 2 bases at V and 1 base at J, with 15 bases in the middle. The CDR3 extends over 17 amino acids. CDR1 and CDR2 from the germline V gene are SGHTA and FQGTGA. In nucleotides, the CDR3 is TGTGCCAGCAGCTTATCTGTGGGAGACTCTTCCTACAATGAGCAGTTCTTC. It codes for CASSLSVGDSSYNEQFF.